The 25 T cell receptor beta chains given below trace back to one sample, sequenced in a study of OX40 agonist ivuxolimab in advanced cancers. TCRdb's table, derived via immunoSEQ multiplex PCR, lists solely in-frame clones and lacks some. This repertoire shows 69,000 or so clones, 80% to 90% found once; its top ten account for roughly 6%. This material consisted of CD4+ or CD8+ T cells sorted from blood, taken in a trial of the OX40 agonist ivuxolimab. The receptor source for this set is an adult with an advanced solid tumor such as melanoma, head and neck, liver or kidney cancer.

CDR3 sequence: CASSVGTDEQYF. DNA for the CDR3: TGTGCCAGCAGCGTCGGGACGGACGAGCAGTACTTC. The rearrangement uses TRBV11-1 and TRBJ2-7; D assignment may be TRBD1 or TRBD2 (5 bases each). Germline values: CDR1 SGHAT, CDR2 FQDESV (reference sequence). This CDR3 spans 12 amino acids. V lost 5 bases to trimming and J lost 5 bases, with 10 bases between them.

This chain uses TRBV7-9 with TRBJ1-2; D gene unclear. This CDR3 spans 12 amino acids. Trimming removed 1 base from V and 5 bases from J, with 5 bases in between. Per germline, CDR1 SEHNR and CDR2 FQNEAQ (reference sequence). CDR3 bases: TGTGCCAGCAGCTTAGGGCAGTATGGCTACACCTTC. Encoded protein: CASSLGQYGYTF.

The chain links TRBV7-6 to TRBJ1-5; TRBD1 might be the D (5 bases). From germline, CDR1 is SGHVS and CDR2 FNYEAQ. Trimming stripped 2 bases from V and 7 bases from J, with 12 bases between. This CDR3 is 14 amino acids long. As DNA, the CDR3 is TGTGCCAGCAGCTTACAGGCGCCAGGGCAGCCCCAGCATTTT. Encoded protein: CASSLQAPGQPQHF.

The chain uses TRBV7-9 and TRBJ1-3, with D unclear. Deletions cut 11 bases from V and 2 bases from J, with 19 bases between. This CDR3 has 15 amino acids. Per germline, CDR1 SEHNR and CDR2 FQNEAQ (reference sequence). The CDR3 bases are TGTGCCGGAGATTGGCGGGGTAGGGCTGGAAACACCATATATTTT. Translating gives CAGDWRGRAGNTIYF.

This chain joins TRBV5-1 and TRBJ2-5; perhaps D is TRBD1 or TRBD2 (5 bases each). Trimming stripped 2 bases from V and 4 bases from J, with 12 bases between. Germline assignment: CDR1 SGHRS and CDR2 YFSETQ. This CDR3 has 14 residues. CDR3 nucleotides: TGCGCCAGCAGCTTTTGGGGGTCGGGAGAGACCCAGTACTTC. Translated: CASSFWGSGETQYF.

The gene calls are TRBV4-1 and TRBJ1-1; no clear D gene. This CDR3 is 13 amino acids long. CDR1 and CDR2 (germline): MGHRA, YSYEKL. The germline V and J ends were trimmed by 1 base and 6 bases, with 9 bases remaining between them. As DNA, the CDR3 is TGCGCCAGCAGCCAAGTCCCCTATTCTGAAGCTTTCTTT. Its protein product is CASSQVPYSEAFF.

The chain combines TRBV4-3 with TRBJ2-7; 8 bases are shared with TRBD2. The CDR3 is 16 residues long. The V segment lost 4 bases and the J segment 3 bases; nucleotides outside the gene matches: 11. Germline CDR1 reads LGHNA; CDR2 reads YSLEER. CDR3 DNA sequence: TGCGCCAGCAGCCCCCAAGGACCGGGAGGGATCTACGAGCAGTACTTC. It yields the protein CASSPQGPGGIYEQYF.

This chain links TRBV6-5 with TRBJ1-1, with D maybe TRBD1 (6 bases). This CDR3 has 14 amino acids. Trimming removed 3 bases at V and 3 bases at J, with 11 bases between. Germline lookup yields CDR1 MNHEY and CDR2 SVGAGI. CDR3 protein: CASSYYRADTEAFF. The CDR3 nucleotides read TGTGCCAGCAGTTATTACAGGGCGGACACTGAAGCTTTCTTT.

The chain couples TRBV7-8 to TRBJ2-7; no definite D call. This CDR3 comprises 12 residues. Trimming took 3 bases from V and 0 from J, leaving 3 bases between them. Germline values: CDR1 SGHVS, CDR2 FQNEAQ. In DNA, the CDR3 is TGTGCCAGCAGCTTTAACTCCTACGAGCAGTACTTC. Amino acid sequence: CASSFNSYEQYF. Variable domain in full (rest from reference TRBV7-8 and TRBJ2-7): GAGVSQSPRYKVAKRGQDVALRCDPISGHVSLFWYQQALGQGPEFLTYFQNEAQLDKSGLPSDRFFAERPEGSVSTLKIQRTQQEDSAVYLCASSFNSYEQYFGPGTRLTVT.

The chain has TRBV15 and TRBJ2-6; 7 positions agree with TRBD1. The CDR3 contains 19 residues. From germline, CDR1 is LNHNV and CDR2 YYDKDF (reference sequence). V shed 3 bases, J shed 4 bases, and the junction held 15 bases outside the gene matches. CDR3: CATSSWWTGPETGANVLTF. The CDR3 bases are TGTGCCACCAGCAGTTGGTGGACAGGTCCTGAAACCGGGGCCAACGTCCTGACTTTC.

J is TRBJ2-1 and V is TRBV28, with TRBD2 matching over 8 bases. CDR1 MDHEN and CDR2 SYDVKM come from the germline V gene. V dropped 5 bases and J dropped 0; count of bases not matched to a gene: 6. The CDR3 covers 16 residues. CDR3 sequence reads: CASSQLAASSYNEQFF. CDR3 in DNA: TGTGCCAGCAGTCAACTAGCGGCAAGCTCCTACAATGAGCAGTTCTTC.

This chain connects TRBV27 to TRBJ2-7, with 9 bases lining up with TRBD1. After removal of 4 bases from V and 3 bases from J, the junction contained 10 bases not matched to a gene. This CDR3 has 16 amino acids. Germline V CDR1 and CDR2: MNHEY, SMNVEV (reference sequence). This chain's CDR3 is CASSSTAGTGYYEQYF. The CDR3 region has the DNA TGTGCCAGCAGTTCAACCGCCGGGACAGGGTACTACGAGCAGTACTTC.

V gene TRBV28 combines with J gene TRBJ1-5; D unclear. Trimming cost V 4 bases and J 2 bases, with 18 bases left between them. The CDR3 contains 17 residues. Germline CDR1 MDHEN, CDR2 SYDVKM. CDR3: CASSWQPYYPGNQPQHF. CDR3 DNA sequence: TGTGCCAGCAGTTGGCAGCCGTATTATCCGGGCAATCAGCCCCAGCATTTT.

V gene TRBV18 combines with J gene TRBJ2-1; 8 bases fit TRBD2. Looked up from germline, CDR1 is KGHSH and CDR2 is LQKENI. This CDR3 spans 17 amino acids. J gave up 8 bases and V 3 bases, and 15 bases lay outside the gene matches. CDR3 nucleotides: TGTGCCAGCTCACCCGTGTTTTTAGCGGGATTGGTAGATGAGCAGTTCTTC. This translates into CASSPVFLAGLVDEQFF.

J is TRBJ2-7 and V is TRBV6-5; either TRBD1 or TRBD2 may fit D (5 bases each). Per the germline V gene, CDR1 is MNHEY and CDR2 is SVGAGI. V was trimmed by 5 bases and J by 0 bases, leaving 14 bases between them. There are 15 residues in the CDR3. CDR3 residues: CASSPNGASSYEQYF. CDR3 bases: TGTGCCAGCAGTCCTAACGGGGCCAGCTCCTACGAGCAGTACTTC.

The rearrangement joins TRBV5-8 to TRBJ2-7; D is perhaps TRBD2 (6 bases). The germline V gene encodes CDR1 SGHTS and CDR2 YDEGEE. This CDR3 spans 14 amino acids. Trimming took 7 bases from V and 0 from J, leaving 14 bases between them. The CDR3: CASFRDGSSYEQYF. The CDR3 coding sequence is TGTGCCAGCTTCCGGGACGGGAGCTCCTACGAGCAGTACTTC.

The chain combines TRBV28 with TRBJ1-5; D call uncertain. CDR1 and CDR2 from the germline V gene are MDHEN and SYDVKM. This CDR3 comprises 14 residues. Trimming pared 3 bases from V and 2 bases from J, leaving 8 bases between. The CDR3 nucleotides read TGTGCCAGCAGTTTTATGGCCGGCAATCAGCCCCAGCATTTT. This codes for CASSFMAGNQPQHF. Based on the CDR3 plus reference TRBV28 and TRBJ1-5, the full variable domain is DVKVTQSSRYLVKRTGEKVFLECVQDMDHENMFWYRQDPGLGLRLIYFSYDVKMKEKGDIPEGYSVSREKKERFSLILESASTNQTSMYLCASSFMAGNQPQHFGDGTRLSIL.

The chain carries TRBV11-2 and TRBJ1-1; D ambiguous. With 5 bases removed from V and 1 base from J, the gap between germline ends came to 14 bases. Per the germline V gene, CDR1 is SGHAT and CDR2 is FQNNGV. The CDR3 totals 15 residues. The CDR3 here is CASSPVPSRNTEAFF. CDR3 in DNA: TGTGCCAGCAGCCCAGTCCCCAGCCGGAACACTGAAGCTTTCTTT. The entire variable domain, with the rest obtained from reference TRBV11-2 and TRBJ1-1, is as follows: EAGVAQSPRYKIIEKRQSVAFWCNPISGHATLYWYQQILGQGPKLLIQFQNNGVVDDSQLPKDRFSAERLKGVDSTLKIQPAKLEDSAVYLCASSPVPSRNTEAFFGQGTRLTVV.

The V and J genes are TRBV19 and TRBJ1-1, with a tentative D call TRBD1 (6 bases). This CDR3 comprises 14 residues. The V gene lost 6 bases and the J gene lost 8 bases, with 19 bases spanning the gap. CDR1 LNHDA and CDR2 SQIVND come from the germline V gene (reference sequence). The CDR3 DNA sequence: TGTGCCAGTAGCATTGCCGACAGGTTAGAGGAAGCTTTCTTT. Amino acids: CASSIADRLEEAFF.

The chain links TRBV7-3 to TRBJ2-2; TRBD1 matches 8 bases. From germline, CDR1 is SGHTA and CDR2 FQGTGA. This CDR3 is 15 amino acids long. Trimming at V came to 5 bases and at J to 1 base, leaving 3 bases not matched to a gene. The CDR3 protein is CASSAGTGNTGELFF. The DNA for the CDR3 is TGTGCCAGCAGCGCCGGGACAGGGAACACCGGGGAGCTGTTTTTT.

The chain has TRBV27 and TRBJ2-3; 10 bases map to TRBD2. V was clipped by 2 bases and J by 4 bases; unmatched bases: 3. The CDR3 totals 15 residues. Per the germline V gene, CDR1 is MNHEY and CDR2 is SMNVEV (reference sequence). CDR3 residues: CASSLGLAGADTQYF. CDR3 DNA: TGTGCCAGCAGTTTAGGTCTAGCGGGGGCAGATACGCAGTATTTT.

This chain uses TRBV6-4 with TRBJ2-6; D is uncertain. The V gene lost 2 bases and the J gene lost 0 bases, with 8 bases spanning the gap. The CDR3 is made up of 16 amino acids. Germline V gene sequence: CDR1 MRHNA, CDR2 SNTAGT. The CDR3 DNA is TGTGCCAGCAGTGACGGCTCCATCTCTGGGGCCAACGTCCTGACTTTC. Protein product: CASSDGSISGANVLTF.

The V and J genes are TRBV27 and TRBJ2-7; 8 positions agree with TRBD2. The CDR3 extends over 13 amino acids. Germline CDR1 reads MNHEY; CDR2 reads SMNVEV (reference sequence). The trim removed 6 bases at V and 4 bases at J, leaving 5 bases unmatched. This CDR3 reads CASRKREMYEQYF. The CDR3 bases are TGTGCCAGCAGAAAGCGGGAGATGTACGAGCAGTACTTC.

This clone was observed a handful of times. The genes are TRBV11-2 and TRBJ1-2; the D gene is possibly TRBD1 (5 bases). The CDR3 has 14 residues. V was cut by 2 bases and J by 3 bases, with 10 bases left in between. Per germline, CDR1 SGHAT and CDR2 FQNNGV. Here the CDR3 reads CASSLSRGYYGYTF. Written as DNA, the CDR3 is TGTGCCAGCAGCTTAAGCCGGGGGTACTATGGCTACACCTTC.

This clone was recorded only once. V usage is TRBV4-1 and J usage is TRBJ2-1; D gene unclear. Trimming took off 4 bases at V and 8 bases at J, with 9 bases between the two ends. This CDR3 is built from 12 residues. The germline V gene has CDR1 MGHRA and CDR2 YSYEKL. The CDR3 reads CASSRNLDEQFF. The CDR3 nucleotides read TGCGCCAGCAGCCGAAATTTGGATGAGCAGTTCTTC.